This is a list of T cell receptor beta chains from one sample in a study of cytomegalovirus exposure and HLA in healthy donors. Generated by immunoSEQ multiplex PCR, the TCRdb table keeps only in-frame clones and is missing some. Here the sample spans 50,000 to 65,000 clones, about 92% being singletons. Sample: PBMCs. The receptors were gathered from a woman aged 18-30 years in good health and CMV-seropositive. The CDR3 runs from the conserved cysteine through the conserved F or W. Fields, in order: clone size, V gene, D gene, J gene, CDR3 protein, CDR3 DNA. The D gene is left open where the match is weak. Some rows mark clone size as missing; the rest say once, few, many or name a class of expanded clone.

size: -
V: TRBV30
D: -
J: TRBJ2-6
CDR3: CAWNAGSAANVLTF
DNA: TGTGCCTGGAATGCAGGGTCCGCGGCCAACGTCCTGACTTTC

size: -
V: TRBV7-9
D: TRBD2
J: TRBJ2-3
CDR3: CASIPAGGTDTQYF
DNA: TGTGCCAGCATACCAGCGGGGGGTACAGATACGCAGTATTTT

size: -
V: TRBV23-1
D: -
J: TRBJ2-7
CDR3: CASSQAVRGTYEQYF
DNA: TGCGCCAGCAGTCAGGCCGTCAGGGGTACCTACGAGCAGTACTTC

size: once
V: TRBV5-1
D: TRBD1
J: TRBJ1-4
CDR3: CASSTGGVEKLFF
DNA: TGCGCCAGCAGCACAGGGGGCGTTGAAAAACTGTTTTTT

size: -
V: TRBV9
D: -
J: TRBJ2-7
CDR3: CASSVATSFLRGYEQYF
DNA: TGTGCCAGCAGCGTAGCTACGAGCTTCTTGCGGGGCTACGAGCAGTACTTC

size: -
V: TRBV7-9
D: -
J: TRBJ2-7
CDR3: CASSFTGASYEQYF
DNA: TGTGCCAGCAGCTTTACAGGAGCCTCCTACGAGCAGTACTTC

size: -
V: TRBV9
D: TRBD1
J: TRBJ2-2
CDR3: CASSPSGTGNTGELFF
DNA: TGTGCCAGCAGTCCATCCGGGACAGGGAACACCGGGGAGCTGTTTTTT

size: -
V: TRBV7-2
D: -
J: TRBJ1-6
CDR3: CASSPNRAHNSPLHF
DNA: TGTGCCAGCAGCCCGAACAGGGCCCATAATTCACCCCTCCACTTT

size: -
V: TRBV4-3
D: -
J: TRBJ1-1
CDR3: CASSQRRLNTEAFF
DNA: TGCGCCAGCAGCCAAAGGCGGCTGAACACTGAAGCTTTCTTT

size: -
V: TRBV25-1
D: -
J: TRBJ1-2
CDR3: CASSQTGGRLYGYTF
DNA: TGTGCCAGCAGCCAGACCGGGGGGAGGCTCTATGGCTACACCTTC

size: -
V: TRBV23-1
D: -
J: TRBJ2-3
CDR3: CASIGGTDTQYF
DNA: TGCGCCAGCATCGGAGGCACAGATACGCAGTATTTT

size: once
V: TRBV5-1
D: TRBD2
J: TRBJ2-1
CDR3: CASSALLAGGYNEQFF
DNA: TGCGCCAGCAGCGCTCTCCTAGCGGGGGGCTACAATGAGCAGTTCTTC

size: -
V: TRBV30
D: TRBD1
J: TRBJ1-2
CDR3: CAWSTDRGGYGYTF
DNA: TGTGCCTGGAGTACGGACAGGGGCGGCTATGGCTACACCTTC

size: -
V: TRBV30
D: -
J: TRBJ1-1
CDR3: CASEANTEAFF
DNA: TGTGCGTCAGAGGCCAACACTGAAGCTTTCTTT

size: -
V: TRBV13
D: -
J: TRBJ2-2
CDR3: CASSPYTGELFF
DNA: TGTGCCAGCAGCCCGTACACCGGGGAGCTGTTTTTT

size: -
V: TRBV13
D: -
J: TRBJ1-3
CDR3: CASSSTASGNTIYF
DNA: TGTGCCAGCAGCTCGACAGCCTCTGGAAACACCATATATTTT

size: -
V: TRBV5-1
D: -
J: TRBJ2-1
CDR3: CASSLVLSYNEQFF
DNA: TGCGCCAGCAGCTTGGTACTGTCCTACAATGAGCAGTTCTTC

size: -
V: TRBV5-4
D: TRBD1
J: TRBJ2-3
CDR3: CASSPGQGLTDTQYF
DNA: TGTGCCAGCAGCCCGGGACAGGGGTTGACAGATACGCAGTATTTT

size: -
V: TRBV30
D: -
J: TRBJ2-7
CDR3: CAWSVAGPYEQYF
DNA: TGTGCCTGGAGTGTTGCAGGGCCCTACGAGCAGTACTTC

size: -
V: TRBV19
D: TRBD1
J: TRBJ1-2
CDR3: CASSGQATIYGYTF
DNA: TGTGCCAGTAGTGGACAGGCGACCATCTATGGCTACACCTTC

size: -
V: TRBV6-5
D: TRBD2
J: TRBJ2-3
CDR3: CASSPWTSNKDTQYF
DNA: TGTGCCAGCAGTCCCTGGACTAGCAATAAAGATACGCAGTATTTT

size: once
V: TRBV5-1
D: -
J: TRBJ1-6
CDR3: CASSLVSAGAHNSPLHF
DNA: TGCGCCAGCAGCTTGGTATCGGCAGGCGCTCATAATTCACCCCTCCACTTT

size: -
V: TRBV7-9
D: -
J: TRBJ2-1
CDR3: CASSPTGTSSYNEQFF
DNA: TGTGCCAGCAGCCCGACAGGTACGAGCTCCTACAATGAGCAGTTCTTC

size: -
V: TRBV28
D: -
J: TRBJ1-2
CDR3: CASGRENYGYTF
DNA: TGTGCCAGCGGGAGGGAGAACTATGGCTACACCTTC

size: few
V: TRBV7-6
D: -
J: TRBJ2-7
CDR3: CASSLASSYEQYF
DNA: TGTGCCAGCAGCTTAGCCTCCTCCTACGAGCAGTACTTC

size: once
V: TRBV4-1
D: -
J: TRBJ1-6
CDR3: CASSQGRARGNSYNSPLHF
DNA: TGCGCCAGCAGCCAAGGACGGGCTAGGGGAAACTCCTATAATTCACCCCTCCACTTT

size: -
V: TRBV13
D: -
J: TRBJ1-5
CDR3: CASRPARQGPQPQHF
DNA: TGTGCCAGCAGACCCGCCCGGCAGGGCCCCCAGCCCCAGCATTTT

size: -
V: TRBV15
D: TRBD1
J: TRBJ1-3
CDR3: CATSRDRGTGMSGNTIYF
DNA: TGTGCCACCAGCAGAGATAGGGGGACAGGGATGTCTGGAAACACCATATATTTT

size: -
V: TRBV2
D: TRBD2
J: TRBJ2-3
CDR3: CASRFSGGRTDTQYF
DNA: TGTGCCAGCAGGTTTAGCGGGGGGCGCACAGATACGCAGTATTTT

size: -
V: TRBV30
D: TRBD1
J: TRBJ2-1
CDR3: CAWSLGQEQFF
DNA: TGTGCCTGGAGTCTGGGACAGGAGCAGTTCTTC

size: -
V: TRBV19
D: -
J: TRBJ2-1
CDR3: CASSIGGNEQFF
DNA: TGTGCCAGTAGTATCGGGGGCAATGAGCAGTTCTTC

size: -
V: TRBV25-1
D: TRBD1
J: TRBJ1-2
CDR3: CASSGGTGLGGYTF
DNA: TGTGCCAGCAGTGGTGGGACAGGGTTGGGTGGCTACACCTTC

size: few
V: TRBV15
D: -
J: TRBJ1-5
CDR3: CATSRDMAQPQHF
DNA: TGTGCCACCAGCAGAGATATGGCTCAGCCCCAGCATTTT

size: -
V: TRBV2
D: TRBD1
J: TRBJ2-1
CDR3: CASRGQGDVQFF
DNA: TGTGCCAGCAGGGGACAGGGGGATGTGCAGTTCTTC

size: -
V: TRBV5-1
D: TRBD2
J: TRBJ2-5
CDR3: CASSPPSGGGETQYF
DNA: TGCGCCAGCAGCCCGCCCAGCGGGGGCGGGGAGACCCAGTACTTC

size: -
V: TRBV9
D: TRBD1
J: TRBJ1-1
CDR3: CASSEGQYIAEAFF
DNA: TGTGCCAGCAGCGAGGGACAGTATATCGCTGAAGCTTTCTTT